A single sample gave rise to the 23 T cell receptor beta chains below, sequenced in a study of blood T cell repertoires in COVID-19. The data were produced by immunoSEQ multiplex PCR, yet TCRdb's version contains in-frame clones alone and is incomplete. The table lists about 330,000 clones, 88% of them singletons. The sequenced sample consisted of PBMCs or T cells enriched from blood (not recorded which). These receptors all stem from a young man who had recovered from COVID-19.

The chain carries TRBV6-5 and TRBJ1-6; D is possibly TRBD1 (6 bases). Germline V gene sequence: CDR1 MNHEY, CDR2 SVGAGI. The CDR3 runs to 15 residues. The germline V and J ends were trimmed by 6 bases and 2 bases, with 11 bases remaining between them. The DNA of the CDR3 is TGTGCCAGCAGCAGGGGTGCACCCTATAATTCACCCCTCCACTTT. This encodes CASSRGAPYNSPLHF.

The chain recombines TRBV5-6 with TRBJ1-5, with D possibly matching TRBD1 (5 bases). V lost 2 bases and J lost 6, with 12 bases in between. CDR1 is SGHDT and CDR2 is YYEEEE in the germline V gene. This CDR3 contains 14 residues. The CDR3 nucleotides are TGTGCCAGCAGCTTCTCCCAGGGCTCTCAGCCCCAGCATTTT. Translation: CASSFSQGSQPQHF.

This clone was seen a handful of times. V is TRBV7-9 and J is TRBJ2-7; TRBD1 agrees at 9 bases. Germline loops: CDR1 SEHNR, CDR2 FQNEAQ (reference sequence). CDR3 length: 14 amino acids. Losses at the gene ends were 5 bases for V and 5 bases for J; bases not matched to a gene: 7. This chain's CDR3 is CASSTGDRVDEQYF. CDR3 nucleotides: TGTGCCAGCAGCACAGGGGACAGGGTGGACGAGCAGTACTTC.

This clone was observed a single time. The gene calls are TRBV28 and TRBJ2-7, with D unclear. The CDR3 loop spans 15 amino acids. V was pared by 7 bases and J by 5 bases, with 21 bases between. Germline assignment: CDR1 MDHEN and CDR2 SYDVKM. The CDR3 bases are TGTGCCAGCACCATGTCGTCGGTGTTTAGAGACGAGCAGTACTTC. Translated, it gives CASTMSSVFRDEQYF. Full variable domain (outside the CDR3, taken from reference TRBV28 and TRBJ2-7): DVKVTQSSRYLVKRTGEKVFLECVQDMDHENMFWYRQDPGLGLRLIYFSYDVKMKEKGDIPEGYSVSREKKERFSLILESASTNQTSMYLCASTMSSVFRDEQYFGPGTRLTVT.

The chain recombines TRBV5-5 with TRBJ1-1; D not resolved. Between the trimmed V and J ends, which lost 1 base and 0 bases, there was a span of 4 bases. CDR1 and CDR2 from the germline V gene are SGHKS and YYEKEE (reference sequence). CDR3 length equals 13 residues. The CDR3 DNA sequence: TGTGCCAGCAGCTTGCGGTTGAACACTGAAGCTTTCTTT. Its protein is CASSLRLNTEAFF.

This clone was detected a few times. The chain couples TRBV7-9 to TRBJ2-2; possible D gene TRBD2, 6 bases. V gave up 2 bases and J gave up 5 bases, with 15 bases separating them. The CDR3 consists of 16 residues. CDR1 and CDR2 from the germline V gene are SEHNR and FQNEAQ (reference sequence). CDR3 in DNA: TGTGCCAGCAGCTTAATGCAGACCGGGAGAACCGGGGAGCTGTTTTTT. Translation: CASSLMQTGRTGELFF.

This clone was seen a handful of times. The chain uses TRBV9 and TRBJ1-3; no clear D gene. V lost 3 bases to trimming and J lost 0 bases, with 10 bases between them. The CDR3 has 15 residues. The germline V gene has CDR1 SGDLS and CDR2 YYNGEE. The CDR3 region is CASSGAGTSGNTIYF. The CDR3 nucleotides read TGTGCCAGCAGCGGGGCAGGAACCTCTGGAAACACCATATATTTT.

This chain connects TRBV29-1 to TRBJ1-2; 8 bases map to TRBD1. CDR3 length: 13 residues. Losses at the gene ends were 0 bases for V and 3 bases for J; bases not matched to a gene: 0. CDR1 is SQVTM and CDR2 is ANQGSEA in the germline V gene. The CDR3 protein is CSVEEDRDYGYTF. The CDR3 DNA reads TGCAGCGTTGAAGAGGACAGGGACTATGGCTACACCTTC. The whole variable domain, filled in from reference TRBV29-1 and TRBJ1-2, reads SAVISQKPSRDICQRGTSLTIQCQVDSQVTMMFWYRQQPGQSLTLIATANQGSEATYESGFVIDKFPISRPNLTFSTLTVSNMSPEDSSIYLCSVEEDRDYGYTFGSGTRLTVV.

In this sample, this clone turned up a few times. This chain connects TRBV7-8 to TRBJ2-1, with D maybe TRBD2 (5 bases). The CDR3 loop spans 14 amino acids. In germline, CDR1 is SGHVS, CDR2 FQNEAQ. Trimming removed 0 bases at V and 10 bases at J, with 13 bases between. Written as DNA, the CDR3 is TGTGCCAGCAGCTTAGCAGGTAGCGTCGTAGAGCAGTTCTTC. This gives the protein CASSLAGSVVEQFF.

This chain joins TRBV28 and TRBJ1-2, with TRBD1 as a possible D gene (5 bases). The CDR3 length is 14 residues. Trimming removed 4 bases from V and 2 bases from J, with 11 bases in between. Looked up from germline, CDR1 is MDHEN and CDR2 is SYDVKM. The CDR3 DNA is TGTGCCAGCAGTTCCTTCGCAGGGAACTATGGCTACACCTTC. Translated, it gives CASSSFAGNYGYTF.

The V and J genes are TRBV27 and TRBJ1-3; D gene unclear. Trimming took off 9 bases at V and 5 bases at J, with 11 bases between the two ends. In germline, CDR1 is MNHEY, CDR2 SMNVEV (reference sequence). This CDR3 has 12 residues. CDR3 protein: CARGLSRNTIYF. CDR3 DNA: TGTGCCAGGGGCCTTTCCAGAAACACCATATATTTT.

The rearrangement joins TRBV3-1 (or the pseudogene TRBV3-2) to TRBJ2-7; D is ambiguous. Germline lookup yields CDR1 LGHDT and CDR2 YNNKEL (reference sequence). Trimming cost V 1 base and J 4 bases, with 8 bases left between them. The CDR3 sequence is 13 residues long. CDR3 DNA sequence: TGTGCCAGCAGCCAAGCGTCCCAGTACGAGCAGTACTTC. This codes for CASSQASQYEQYF.

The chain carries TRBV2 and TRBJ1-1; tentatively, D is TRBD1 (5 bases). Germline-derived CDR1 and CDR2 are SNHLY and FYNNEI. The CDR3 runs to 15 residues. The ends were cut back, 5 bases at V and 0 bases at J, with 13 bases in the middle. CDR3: CASSPLTAMNTEAFF. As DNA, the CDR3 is TGTGCCAGCAGTCCCCTGACAGCCATGAACACTGAAGCTTTCTTT.

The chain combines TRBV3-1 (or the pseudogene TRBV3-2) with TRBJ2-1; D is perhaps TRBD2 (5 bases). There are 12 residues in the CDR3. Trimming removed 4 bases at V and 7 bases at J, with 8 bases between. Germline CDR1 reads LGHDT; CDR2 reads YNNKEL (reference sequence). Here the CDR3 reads CASSRTGNEQFF. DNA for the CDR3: TGTGCCAGCAGCCGGACTGGGAATGAGCAGTTCTTC.

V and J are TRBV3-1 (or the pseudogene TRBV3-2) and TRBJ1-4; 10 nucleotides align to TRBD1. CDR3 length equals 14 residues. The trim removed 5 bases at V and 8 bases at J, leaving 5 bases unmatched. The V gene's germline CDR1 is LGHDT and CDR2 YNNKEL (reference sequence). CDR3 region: CASSNRDRGEKLFF. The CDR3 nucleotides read TGTGCCAGCAGCAACCGGGACAGGGGAGAAAAACTGTTTTTT.

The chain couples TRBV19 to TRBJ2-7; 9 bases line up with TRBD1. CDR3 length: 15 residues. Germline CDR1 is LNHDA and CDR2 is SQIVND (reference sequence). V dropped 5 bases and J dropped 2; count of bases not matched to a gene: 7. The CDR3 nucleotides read TGTGCCAGTAGTCCCGGACAGGGGCTAGCCTACGAGCAGTACTTC. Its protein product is CASSPGQGLAYEQYF. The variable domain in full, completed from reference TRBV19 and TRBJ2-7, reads DGGITQSPKYLFRKEGQNVTLSCEQNLNHDAMYWYRQDPGQGLRLIYYSQIVNDFQKGDIAEGYSVSREKKESFPLTVTSAQKNPTAFYLCASSPGQGLAYEQYFGPGTRLTVT.

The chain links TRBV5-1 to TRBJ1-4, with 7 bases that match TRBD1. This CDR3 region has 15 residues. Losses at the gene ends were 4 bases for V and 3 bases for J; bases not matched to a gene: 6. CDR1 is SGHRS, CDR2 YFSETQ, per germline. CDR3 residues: CASSNSRGANEKLFF. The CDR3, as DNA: TGCGCCAGCAGCAATTCCAGGGGGGCTAATGAAAAACTGTTTTTT.

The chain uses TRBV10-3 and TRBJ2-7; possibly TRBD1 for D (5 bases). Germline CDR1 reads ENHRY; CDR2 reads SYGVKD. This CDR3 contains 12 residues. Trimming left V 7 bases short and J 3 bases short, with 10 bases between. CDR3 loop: CAIKDDSYEQYF. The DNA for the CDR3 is TGTGCCATCAAAGACGACAGCTACGAGCAGTACTTC.

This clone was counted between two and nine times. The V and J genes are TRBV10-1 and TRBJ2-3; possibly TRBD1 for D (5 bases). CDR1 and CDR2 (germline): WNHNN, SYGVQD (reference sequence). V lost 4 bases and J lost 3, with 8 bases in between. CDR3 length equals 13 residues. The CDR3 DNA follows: TGCGCCAGCAGTGTTCAGGGAACAGATACGCAGTATTTT. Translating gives CASSVQGTDTQYF.

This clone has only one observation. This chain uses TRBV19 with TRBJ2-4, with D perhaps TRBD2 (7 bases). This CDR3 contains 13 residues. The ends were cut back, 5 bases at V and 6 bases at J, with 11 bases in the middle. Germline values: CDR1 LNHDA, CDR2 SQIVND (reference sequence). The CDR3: CASSWGGRNIQYF. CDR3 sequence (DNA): TGTGCCAGTAGTTGGGGGGGGCGAAACATTCAGTACTTC.

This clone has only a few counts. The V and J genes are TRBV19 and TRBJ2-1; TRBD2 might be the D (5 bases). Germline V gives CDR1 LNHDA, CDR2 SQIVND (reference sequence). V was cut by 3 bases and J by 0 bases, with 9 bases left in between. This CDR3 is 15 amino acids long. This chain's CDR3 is CASSIGVYSYNEQFF. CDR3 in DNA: TGTGCCAGTAGTATCGGGGTCTACTCCTACAATGAGCAGTTCTTC.

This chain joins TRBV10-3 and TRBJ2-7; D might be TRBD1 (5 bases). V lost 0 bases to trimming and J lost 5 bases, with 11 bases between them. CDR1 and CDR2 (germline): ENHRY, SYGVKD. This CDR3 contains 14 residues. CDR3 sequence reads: CAISESNRLHEQYF. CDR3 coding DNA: TGTGCCATCAGTGAGTCAAACAGGCTGCACGAGCAGTACTTC.

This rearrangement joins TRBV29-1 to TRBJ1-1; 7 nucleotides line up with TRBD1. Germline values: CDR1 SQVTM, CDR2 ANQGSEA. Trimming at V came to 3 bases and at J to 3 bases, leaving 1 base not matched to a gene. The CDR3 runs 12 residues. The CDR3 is CSVDRGDTEAFF. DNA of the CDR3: TGCAGCGTTGACAGGGGGGACACTGAAGCTTTCTTT. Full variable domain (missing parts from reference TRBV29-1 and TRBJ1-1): SAVISQKPSRDICQRGTSLTIQCQVDSQVTMMFWYRQQPGQSLTLIATANQGSEATYESGFVIDKFPISRPNLTFSTLTVSNMSPEDSSIYLCSVDRGDTEAFFGQGTRLTVV.